The clone carrying this T cell receptor beta chain has a handful of counts. What it binds is not known. The sequenced template was cDNA made from the entire isolated RNA. Profiled with immunoSEQ multiplex PCR; TCRdb holds only in-frame clones, not every one. The sample includes hundreds of thousands of clones, roughly 16% seen only once; the top ten take about 0.097%. This entry comes from a study of beta chain features in type 1 diabetes. The overall study: Healthy donors and patients showed comparable age, gender and cell yields. Notes on the study in general: A cDNA-based sequencing approach could over-represent cells with high TCR expression.

Germline values: CDR1 LNHNV, CDR2 YYDKDF (reference sequence). CDR3 length equals 15 residues. J lost 3 bases, V lost 5 bases, and 5 bases had no gene match. This clonotype was sampled from a man aged 18 to 35 in good health. The chain recombines TRBV15 with TRBJ2-1, with 9 bases fitting TRBD2. The sequencing input was naive CD4+ T cells from blood. The CDR3 here is CATSYLAGNYNEQFF. The CDR3 coding sequence is TGTGCCACCAGCTACCTAGCGGGAAACTACAATGAGCAGTTCTTC.